One sample yielded the 15 T cell receptor beta chains listed below, sequenced in a study of response to subunit inactivated influenza vaccine. One entry per CDR3 protein results from TCRdb running MiXCR on the RT-PCR reads. The sample lists fewer than 650,000 distinct CDR3 sequences, roughly 13% occurring once. The input for sequencing was PBMCs from blood, taken 45 days after vaccination. The source of these receptors is a man in his forties or fifties who received an inactivated influenza vaccine.

This clonotype was picked up a small number of times. The chain carries TRBV6-2 or TRBV6-3 and TRBJ2-7; perhaps TRBD1 as D (5 bases). There are 14 residues in the CDR3. CDR1 MNHEY and CDR2 SVGEGT come from the germline V gene. V was trimmed by 2 bases and J by 3 bases, leaving 11 bases between them. This chain's CDR3 is CASSYTGRGYEQYF. CDR3 DNA: TGTGCCAGCAGTTACACAGGACGAGGCTACGAGCAGTACTTC.

This clonotype was detected only a few times. This sequence joins TRBV29-1 and TRBJ2-2, with 13 bases identical to TRBD2. V shed 6 bases, J shed 7 bases, and the junction held 8 bases outside the gene matches. The CDR3 totals 15 residues. Germline V gene data show CDR1 as SQVTM and CDR2 as ANQGSEA. The chain's CDR3 is CSVVGLAGRNGELFF. For the CDR3, the DNA is TGCAGCGTCGTGGGACTAGCGGGAAGAAACGGGGAGCTGTTTTTT.

V gene TRBV4-3 combines with J gene TRBJ2-2; D might be TRBD1 or TRBD2, each matching 5 bases. CDR1 and CDR2 (germline): LGHNA, YSLEER. The CDR3 is 14 amino acids. V lost 3 bases to trimming and J lost 3 bases, with 8 bases between them. This CDR3 reads CASSHGAHTGELFF. In DNA, the CDR3 is TGCGCCAGCAGCCACGGGGCCCACACCGGGGAGCTGTTTTTT.

This rearrangement joins TRBV12-3 or TRBV12-4 to TRBJ2-1; no definite D call. This CDR3 has 14 residues. V dropped 4 bases and J dropped 7 bases, with 14 bases sitting between them. CDR3 sequence (DNA): TGTGCCAGCAGTTCACAGACATGGTTAAATGAGCAGTTCTTC. Translation: CASSSQTWLNEQFF.

There are a few counts of this clonotype. This chain links TRBV6-1 with TRBJ1-1; no definite D call. Germline CDR1 reads MNHNS; CDR2 reads SASEGT. V lost 7 bases, J lost 1 base, and 16 bases lay in between. The CDR3 extends over 15 amino acids. The chain's CDR3 is CASIPGRAANTEAFF. The CDR3, as DNA: TGTGCCAGCATCCCCGGCCGGGCAGCGAACACTGAAGCTTTCTTT.

In its sample, this clonotype was seen a few times. This chain connects TRBV7-2 to TRBJ2-3; D tentatively fits TRBD1 or TRBD2 (5 bases each). Germline V CDR1 and CDR2: SGHTA, FQGNSA. The V and J ends lost 0 bases and 0 bases respectively, with 13 bases between them. The CDR3 is 17 amino acids. CDR3 region: CASSLAGVHTSTDTQYF. CDR3 DNA sequence: TGTGCCAGCAGCTTAGCGGGGGTCCATACTAGCACAGATACGCAGTATTTT.

This clonotype occurred a few times. The V and J genes are TRBV12-3 or TRBV12-4 and TRBJ1-5; 9 bases fit TRBD1. Trimming took 7 bases from V and 6 from J; bases not matched to a gene: 7. The CDR3 covers 14 residues. DNA for the CDR3: TGTGCCAGCAACCCGGGACAGGGAGGTCAGCCCCAGCATTTT. Translation gives CASNPGQGGQPQHF.

This clonotype was seen many times. J is TRBJ2-7 and V is TRBV7-2; D ambiguous. V lost 2 bases and J lost 2, with 10 bases in between. CDR1 is SGHTA and CDR2 is FQGNSA in the germline V gene. The length of the CDR3 is 14 residues. The CDR3 sequence is CASSLRELAYEQYF. Here the CDR3 DNA reads TGTGCCAGCAGCTTACGTGAGTTAGCCTACGAGCAGTACTTC.

This clonotype has more than one count but fewer than ten. The J gene is TRBJ2-5, the V gene TRBV11-2, with 9 bases aligning to TRBD2. Germline assignment: CDR1 SGHAT and CDR2 FQNNGV. This CDR3 has 16 residues. Trimming took 1 base from V and 0 from J; bases not matched to a gene: 3. CDR3 DNA sequence: TGTGCCAGCAGCTTAGGGCGGGAGGGGTACCAAGAGACCCAGTACTTC. As protein: CASSLGREGYQETQYF. Full variable domain (missing parts from reference TRBV11-2 and TRBJ2-5): EAGVAQSPRYKIIEKRQSVAFWCNPISGHATLYWYQQILGQGPKLLIQFQNNGVVDDSQLPKDRFSAERLKGVDSTLKIQPAKLEDSAVYLCASSLGREGYQETQYFGPGTRLLVL.

In its sample, this clonotype was seen a few times. The chain combines TRBV3-1 with TRBJ2-7, with D maybe TRBD2 (6 bases). The germline CDR1 and CDR2 sequences are LGHDT and YNNKEL (reference sequence). Trimming stripped 0 bases from V and 4 bases from J, with 10 bases between. The CDR3 is 14 residues long. Written as DNA, the CDR3 is TGTGCCAGCAGCCAAGAGGGGGGTCGGTACGAGCAGTACTTC. Its protein is CASSQEGGRYEQYF.

This clonotype was detected a few times. This chain joins TRBV4-2 and TRBJ1-3; D gene uncertain. This CDR3 is built from 15 residues. V was cut by 2 bases and J by 0 bases, with 8 bases left in between. CDR1 LGHNA and CDR2 YNFKEQ come from the germline V gene. Written as DNA, the CDR3 is TGTGCCAGCAGCCAATGGGCCCTCTCTGGAAACACCATATATTTT. Its protein is CASSQWALSGNTIYF.

This clonotype was recorded many times. The J gene is TRBJ1-1, the V gene TRBV12-3 or TRBV12-4; no clear D gene. V lost 10 bases and J 4 bases, leaving 16 bases between the germline ends. The CDR3 runs 13 residues. CDR3 loop: CATKGGGVTEAFF. The CDR3 DNA reads as TGTGCCACCAAGGGTGGAGGTGTCACTGAAGCTTTCTTT.

In this sample, this clonotype turned up many times. The chain uses TRBV7-2 and TRBJ2-1, with 14 nucleotides matching TRBD2. With V trimmed by 4 bases and J by 5 bases, 1 base remained unmatched. CDR1 is SGHTA and CDR2 is FQGNSA in the germline V gene. CDR3 length equals 15 residues. The CDR3 DNA follows: TGTGCCAGCAGCTCGGGACTAGCGGGAGACAATGAGCAGTTCTTC. It translates to CASSSGLAGDNEQFF.

The rearrangement links TRBV10-2 to TRBJ2-3; D gene uncertain. CDR1 and CDR2 from the germline V gene are WSHSY and SAAADI. V shed 6 bases and J shed 4 bases, with 14 bases lying between them. The CDR3 runs to 14 residues. The CDR3: CASSGPRSADTQYF. In nucleotides, the CDR3 is TGCGCCAGCAGCGGTCCCCGGTCAGCAGATACGCAGTATTTT.

The chain links TRBV5-1 to TRBJ2-1; TRBD1 is a possible D gene (5 bases). This CDR3 has 16 amino acids. Germline V gives CDR1 SGHRS, CDR2 YFSETQ. The V end lost 2 bases, the J end lost 8 bases, and 20 bases lay between the germline ends. The CDR3 nucleotides read TGCGCCAGCAGCTTTACCGACAGCCGCCCCCCTCATGAGCAGTTCTTC. This sequence encodes CASSFTDSRPPHEQFF.